This is a list of T cell receptor beta chains from one sample in a study of blood T cells in healthy people across ages. TCRdb analysed the 5' RACE reads with MiXCR anew, one entry per CDR3 protein. The table has about 650,000 distinct CDR3 sequences, 40% to 65% seen once. Sequenced: blood. These receptors were collected from a woman over 75 in good health. The CDR3 runs from the conserved cysteine through the conserved F or W. Fields, in order: clone size, J gene, D gene, V gene, CDR3 protein, CDR3 DNA. A D gene is named only where the DNA matches it firmly. Only some rows state a clone size, as once, few, many or a class for expanded clones.

>.|TRBJ2-5|TRBD2|TRBV6-6
CASSKTSGRAETQYF
TGTGCCAGCAGTAAGACTAGCGGGAGAGCGGAGACCCAGTACTTC
>.|TRBJ2-7|TRBD1|TRBV4-3
CASSPKYRGPSYEQYF
TGCGCCAGCAGCCCAAAGTATAGGGGGCCGTCCTACGAGCAGTACTTC
>few|TRBJ2-7|TRBD1|TRBV11-1
CASSPRTGDAYEQYF
TGTGCCAGCAGTCCCCGGACAGGCGATGCCTACGAGCAGTACTTC
>few|TRBJ2-1|.|TRBV18
CASSPQVGYNEQFF
TGTGCCAGCTCACCACAGGTGGGGTACAATGAGCAGTTCTTC
>many|TRBJ2-3|.|TRBV9
CASAYTDTQYF
TGTGCCAGCGCTTACACAGATACGCAGTATTTT
>.|TRBJ2-1|.|TRBV24-1
CATGDVVRGVNEQFF
TGTGCCACCGGTGATGTTGTCAGGGGGGTAAATGAGCAGTTCTTC
>.|TRBJ2-7|TRBD1|TRBV7-9
CASSEQGPLSYEQYF
TGTGCCAGCAGCGAACAGGGGCCCCTCTCCTACGAGCAGTACTTC
>few|TRBJ2-5|TRBD2|TRBV25-1
CASSDRPGLAEETQYF
TGTGCCAGCAGTGATCGACCGGGACTAGCTGAAGAGACCCAGTACTTC
>.|TRBJ2-5|.|TRBV20-1
CSATGDRTYQETQYF
TGCAGTGCTACAGGGGACCGCACTTACCAAGAGACCCAGTACTTC
>.|TRBJ1-3|TRBD1|TRBV5-5
CAGSLDTGGLSGNTIYF
TGTGCCGGCAGCTTGGACACAGGGGGATTGTCTGGAAACACCATATATTTT
>.|TRBJ2-7|TRBD2|TRBV5-1
CASSFQTSGGTRNEQYF
TGCGCCAGCAGCTTCCAGACTAGCGGGGGGACGAGAAATGAGCAGTACTTC
>many|TRBJ2-1|.|TRBV7-2
CASSSAAVSSYNEQFF
TGTGCCAGCAGCTCCGCTGCCGTAAGCTCCTACAATGAGCAGTTCTTC
>few|TRBJ1-1|.|TRBV3-1
CASSLNAAGAPYEAFF
TGTGCCAGCAGCCTCAATGCGGCAGGGGCCCCCTATGAAGCTTTCTTT
>.|TRBJ2-1|.|TRBV3-1
CVSSPSSDEQFF
TGTGTCAGCAGCCCCTCAAGCGATGAGCAGTTCTTC
>.|TRBJ2-7|TRBD1|TRBV6-1
CASSEGGTGEAYEQYF
TGTGCCAGCAGTGAAGGGGGGACAGGGGAAGCCTACGAGCAGTACTTC
>many|TRBJ2-7|TRBD1|TRBV5-1
CASSLAAGGTYEQYF
TGCGCCAGCAGCTTGGCGGCAGGGGGAACCTACGAGCAGTACTTC
>few|TRBJ2-7|.|TRBV18
CASSPGSREQYF
TGTGCCAGCTCACCAGGCTCACGCGAGCAGTACTTC
>few|TRBJ2-5|.|TRBV7-2
CASSAFSVDTQYF
TGTGCCAGCAGCGCCTTCTCAGTGGACACCCAGTACTTC
>.|TRBJ2-7|TRBD1|TRBV20-1
CSARRTGSIYEQYF
TGCAGTGCTAGAAGGACAGGGAGTATCTACGAGCAGTACTTC
>few|TRBJ2-2|.|TRBV24-1
CATSDLRGIQTGELFF
TGTGCCACCAGTGATTTGCGAGGGATTCAGACCGGGGAGCTGTTTTTT
>.|TRBJ2-2|.|TRBV11-3
CASSSRLGAGELFF
TGTGCCAGCAGCTCCCGCCTAGGCGCCGGGGAGCTGTTTTTT
>many|TRBJ1-2|.|TRBV6-5
CASSPIYNYGYTF
TGTGCCAGCAGCCCCATTTACAACTATGGCTACACCTTC
>many|TRBJ2-3|.|TRBV28
CASSAQATQYF
TGTGCCAGCAGTGCCCAGGCCACGCAGTATTTT